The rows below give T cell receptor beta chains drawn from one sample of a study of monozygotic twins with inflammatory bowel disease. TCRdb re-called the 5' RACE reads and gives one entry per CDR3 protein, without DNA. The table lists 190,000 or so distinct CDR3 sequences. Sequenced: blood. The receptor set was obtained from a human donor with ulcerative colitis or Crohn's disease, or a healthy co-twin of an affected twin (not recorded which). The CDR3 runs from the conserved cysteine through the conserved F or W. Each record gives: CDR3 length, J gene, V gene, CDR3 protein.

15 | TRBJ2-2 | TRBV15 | CATSRDDHGTGELFF
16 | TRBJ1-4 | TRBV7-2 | CASSLGRGAFNEKLFF
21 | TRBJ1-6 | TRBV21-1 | CASSKATLGDRGRVGNSPLHF
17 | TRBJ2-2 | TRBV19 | CASSIKMRAGSTGELFF
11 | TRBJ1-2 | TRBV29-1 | CSAAEGYGYTF
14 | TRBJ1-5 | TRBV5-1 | CASSDGTANQPQHF
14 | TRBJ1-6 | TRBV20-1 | CSAIQPGPNSPLHF
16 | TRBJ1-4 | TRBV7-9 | CASSRERPRRNEKLFF
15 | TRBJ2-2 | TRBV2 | CASSGFGTNTGELFF
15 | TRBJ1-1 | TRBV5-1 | CASSRDRVGNTEAFF
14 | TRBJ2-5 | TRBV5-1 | CASMPGQGSETQYF
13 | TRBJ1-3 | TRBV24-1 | CATSGPDGNTIYF
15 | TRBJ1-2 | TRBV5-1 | CASSLDPGANYGYTF
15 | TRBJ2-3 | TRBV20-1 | CSALPGQGSTDTQYF
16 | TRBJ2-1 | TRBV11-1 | CASSADRGPIWDEQFF
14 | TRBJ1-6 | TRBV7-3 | CASSLGGPNSPLHF
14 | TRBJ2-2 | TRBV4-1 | CASSQVREPGELFF
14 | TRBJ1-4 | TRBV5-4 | CASSWTGTNEKLFF
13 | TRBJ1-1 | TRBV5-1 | CASSLTGLTEAFF
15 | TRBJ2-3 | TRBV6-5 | CASSSSGGRADTQYF
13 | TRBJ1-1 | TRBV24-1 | CATSAGGGTEAFF
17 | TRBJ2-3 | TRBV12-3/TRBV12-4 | CASSLGVAGGSTDTQYF
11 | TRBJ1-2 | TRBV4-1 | CASSSTGPLLF
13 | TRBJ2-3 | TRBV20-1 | CSARGAATDTQYF
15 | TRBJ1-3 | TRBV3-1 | CASSQDDGSGNTIYF
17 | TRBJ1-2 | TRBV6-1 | CASSQVLTSMGPYGYTF
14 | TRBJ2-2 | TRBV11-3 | CASSLYRGTGELFF
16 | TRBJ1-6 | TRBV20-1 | CSATRGFTLNNSPLHF